A selection of T cell receptor beta chains follows, all from one sample in a study of blood T cells in healthy people across ages. From the 5' RACE reads, TCRdb called clonotypes with MiXCR, one entry per CDR3 protein. In the table there are about 670,000 distinct CDR3 sequences, around 41% of which are singletons. The material sequenced was blood. Receptor source: a man older than 75 in good health. Both conserved end residues are part of each CDR3. The order of the fields is J gene, clone size, V gene, D gene, CDR3 protein, CDR3 DNA. D genes are given only for firm matches. For some rows the clone size is stated as once, few or many, or as a class when expanded; others skip it.

J: TRBJ2-2; size: few; V: TRBV6-5; D: .; CDR3: CASSPRTLTGELFF; DNA: TGTGCCAGCAGTCCCAGGACACTCACCGGGGAGCTGTTTTTT
J: TRBJ1-1; size: .; V: TRBV5-1; D: .; CDR3: CASSYGAGPEAFF; DNA: TGCGCCAGCAGCTACGGGGCGGGCCCTGAAGCTTTCTTT
J: TRBJ2-1; size: many; V: TRBV6-5; D: TRBD1; CDR3: CASSPGGEVYNEQFF; DNA: TGTGCCAGCAGTCCAGGGGGCGAGGTGTACAATGAGCAGTTCTTC
J: TRBJ1-6; size: .; V: TRBV21-1; D: .; CDR3: CASSKEARKVLPRPSSYNSPLHF; DNA: TGTGCCAGCAGCAAAGAGGCGAGGAAGGTCCTCCCTAGACCCAGCTCCTATAATTCACCCCTCCACTTT
J: TRBJ2-7; size: many; V: TRBV7-2; D: .; CDR3: CASSLGPSYEQYF; DNA: TGTGCCAGCAGCTTAGGCCCTTCATACGAGCAGTACTTC
J: TRBJ2-7; size: .; V: TRBV3-1; D: .; CDR3: CASSRTNYEQYF; DNA: TGTGCCAGCAGCAGGACTAACTACGAGCAGTACTTC
J: TRBJ2-1; size: .; V: TRBV7-6; D: TRBD1; CDR3: CASSSTGGSNNEQFF; DNA: TGTGCCAGCAGCTCTACAGGGGGTTCTAACAATGAGCAGTTCTTC
J: TRBJ2-1; size: few; V: TRBV7-3; D: TRBD1; CDR3: CASSSRGRGRNEQFF; DNA: TGTGCCAGCTCCTCCCGCGGCAGGGGGCGTAATGAGCAGTTCTTC
J: TRBJ1-5; size: .; V: TRBV20-1; D: .; CDR3: CSARTGRVSNQPQHF; DNA: TGCAGTGCTAGAACGGGGAGGGTTAGCAATCAGCCCCAGCATTTT
J: TRBJ2-1; size: .; V: TRBV7-2; D: TRBD2; CDR3: CASSSGTSIEQFF; DNA: TGTGCCAGCAGCTCGGGGACTAGCATTGAGCAGTTCTTC
J: TRBJ2-3; size: .; V: TRBV2; D: TRBD1; CDR3: CASSDRQGLTDTQYF; DNA: TGTGCCAGCAGTGATAGACAGGGGCTCACAGATACGCAGTATTTT
J: TRBJ2-2; size: many; V: TRBV12-3/TRBV12-4; D: .; CDR3: CASKTVTGELFF; DNA: TGTGCCAGCAAGACGGTCACCGGGGAGCTGTTTTTT
J: TRBJ2-1; size: few; V: TRBV20-1; D: .; CDR3: CSARDPLGVNEQFF; DNA: TGCAGTGCTAGAGATCCCTTAGGGGTAAATGAGCAGTTCTTC
J: TRBJ1-2; size: .; V: TRBV12-3/TRBV12-4; D: .; CDR3: CASSPFEGDYGYTF; DNA: TGTGCCAGCAGTCCCTTTGAGGGCGACTATGGCTACACCTTC
J: TRBJ2-5; size: .; V: TRBV28; D: TRBD2; CDR3: CASSFSGGKETQYF; DNA: TGTGCCAGCAGTTTTTCGGGGGGAAAGGAGACCCAGTACTTC
J: TRBJ2-5; size: once; V: TRBV5-1; D: TRBD1; CDR3: CASSLGTGICEQYF; DNA: TGCGCCAGCAGCTTGGGGACAGGGATTTGCGAGCAGTACTTT
J: TRBJ1-6; size: .; V: TRBV4-3; D: TRBD1; CDR3: CASSPDRGRAYNSPLHF; DNA: TGCGCCAGCAGCCCTGACAGGGGGAGGGCCTATAATTCACCCCTCCACTTT
J: TRBJ2-7; size: .; V: TRBV24-1; D: .; CDR3: CATSDLATGSSYNEQYF; DNA: TGTGCCACCAGTGATCTTGCTACAGGAAGCTCCTACAATGAGCAGTACTTC
J: TRBJ1-2; size: many; V: TRBV6-5; D: .; CDR3: CASSYSKGSNYGYTF; DNA: TGTGCCAGCAGTTACTCGAAGGGATCAAACTATGGCTACACCTTC
J: TRBJ1-3; size: .; V: TRBV5-1; D: .; CDR3: CASSFTGSSGNTIYF; DNA: TGCGCCAGCAGCTTTACAGGGAGCTCTGGAAACACCATATATTTT
J: TRBJ2-1; size: many; V: TRBV29-1; D: TRBD2; CDR3: CSAQTSGINNEQFF; DNA: TGCAGCGCCCAGACTAGCGGGATAAACAATGAGCAGTTCTTC
J: TRBJ2-4; size: .; V: TRBV20-1; D: .; CDR3: CSATELIAKNIQYF; DNA: TGCAGTGCTACTGAACTTATAGCCAAAAACATTCAGTACTTC
J: TRBJ2-3; size: few; V: TRBV2; D: TRBD1; CDR3: CASKSGTGDDTQYF; DNA: TGTGCCAGTAAATCCGGGACAGGGGACGATACGCAGTATTTT
J: TRBJ2-1; size: few; V: TRBV7-2; D: .; CDR3: CASSLMDTYNEQFF; DNA: TGTGCCAGCAGCTTAATGGATACCTACAATGAGCAGTTCTTC
J: TRBJ2-5; size: .; V: TRBV4-3; D: TRBD2; CDR3: CASSQRSGGGQETQYF; DNA: TGCGCCAGCAGCCAACGTAGCGGGGGGGGGCAAGAGACCCAGTACTTC
J: TRBJ2-3; size: .; V: TRBV3-1; D: TRBD2; CDR3: CASSQRTSGRSTDTQYF; DNA: TGTGCCAGCAGCCAACGGACTAGCGGGAGGAGCACAGATACGCAGTATTTT
J: TRBJ2-5; size: .; V: TRBV12-3/TRBV12-4; D: .; CDR3: CASSLARIRGETQYF; DNA: TGTGCCAGCAGTTTAGCGCGGATCAGGGGTGAGACCCAGTACTTC
J: TRBJ1-5; size: few; V: TRBV6-2/TRBV6-3; D: .; CDR3: CASSPPRVLGYQPQHF; DNA: TGTGCCAGCAGCCCCCCCAGGGTCTTGGGTTACCAGCCCCAGCATTTT
J: TRBJ2-5; size: few; V: TRBV7-9; D: .; CDR3: CASSLGDTDQETQYF; DNA: TGTGCCAGCAGCTTAGGGGACACTGATCAAGAGACCCAGTACTTC
J: TRBJ2-3; size: .; V: TRBV20-1; D: .; CDR3: CSARAEGAEADTQYF; DNA: TGCAGTGCTAGAGCTGAGGGCGCGGAGGCAGATACGCAGTATTTT
J: TRBJ1-2; size: few; V: TRBV4-2; D: .; CDR3: CASSPDGGAGYGYTF; DNA: TGTGCCAGCAGCCCCGACGGCGGGGCGGGCTATGGCTACACCTTC
J: TRBJ1-1; size: few; V: TRBV4-2; D: .; CDR3: CASSQQVNTEAFF; DNA: TGTGCCAGCAGCCAACAGGTGAACACTGAAGCTTTCTTT
J: TRBJ2-1; size: few; V: TRBV14; D: .; CDR3: CASSAESYNEQFF; DNA: TGTGCCAGCAGCGCGGAGTCCTACAATGAGCAGTTCTTC
J: TRBJ2-1; size: few; V: TRBV7-2; D: TRBD2; CDR3: CASPPGLADNEQFF; DNA: TGTGCCAGCCCCCCGGGACTAGCGGACAATGAGCAGTTCTTC
J: TRBJ2-3; size: few; V: TRBV7-2; D: TRBD2; CDR3: CASSLARGGGADTQYF; DNA: TGTGCCAGCAGCTTAGCGCGTGGGGGGGGGGCAGATACGCAGTATTTT
J: TRBJ1-4; size: .; V: TRBV29-1; D: .; CDR3: CSAGDLGNEKLFF; DNA: TGCAGCGCCGGGGACCTCGGTAACGAAAAACTGTTTTTT
J: TRBJ1-1; size: few; V: TRBV14; D: .; CDR3: CASAPRMNTEAFF; DNA: TGTGCCAGCGCCCCGAGAATGAACACTGAAGCTTTCTTT
J: TRBJ2-3; size: .; V: TRBV7-3; D: .; CDR3: CASSGGGPGTDTQYF; DNA: TGTGCCAGCAGTGGGGGGGGCCCCGGCACAGATACGCAGTATTTT
J: TRBJ2-3; size: .; V: TRBV4-1; D: .; CDR3: CASSLDYRSTDTQYF; DNA: TGCGCCAGCAGCCTGGACTATAGAAGCACAGATACGCAGTATTTT
J: TRBJ1-1; size: .; V: TRBV7-2; D: .; CDR3: CASSLRGPPGTEAFF; DNA: TGTGCCAGCAGCTTAAGGGGACCGCCCGGCACTGAAGCTTTCTTT
J: TRBJ2-3; size: .; V: TRBV18; D: .; CDR3: CASSGASSFSTDTQYF; DNA: TGTGCCAGCTCAGGAGCGAGCAGCTTTTCCACAGATACGCAGTATTTT
J: TRBJ2-3; size: .; V: TRBV10-2; D: TRBD1; CDR3: CASRLTGGFSTDTRYF; DNA: TGCGCCAGCAGACTTACAGGGGGCTTTAGCACAGATACGCGGTATTTT
J: TRBJ2-2; size: few; V: TRBV7-9; D: TRBD2; CDR3: CASSSPGLAVGGELFF; DNA: TGTGCCAGCAGCTCGCCGGGACTAGCGGTCGGCGGGGAGCTGTTTTTT
J: TRBJ2-3; size: many; V: TRBV11-2; D: .; CDR3: CASTPGLDTQYF; DNA: TGTGCCAGCACGCCGGGTTTAGATACGCAGTATTTT
J: TRBJ2-1; size: .; V: TRBV7-6; D: TRBD2; CDR3: CASRQAGGAYNEQFF; DNA: TGTGCCAGCAGGCAAGCGGGAGGGGCCTACAATGAGCAGTTCTTC
J: TRBJ2-7; size: .; V: TRBV15; D: .; CDR3: CATSRGRDNSYEQYF; DNA: TGTGCCACCAGCAGAGGCAGGGACAACTCCTACGAGCAGTACTTC
J: TRBJ2-1; size: many; V: TRBV29-1; D: .; CDR3: CSGGQHGNEQFF; DNA: TGCAGCGGGGGGCAACATGGCAATGAGCAGTTCTTC
J: TRBJ2-3; size: few; V: TRBV5-6; D: TRBD2; CDR3: CASSLPLAGGLTDTQYF; DNA: TGTGCCAGCAGCTTACCTCTAGCGGGGGGGCTCACAGATACGCAGTATTTT
J: TRBJ2-5; size: many; V: TRBV29-1; D: .; CDR3: CSALRGLGETQYF; DNA: TGCAGCGCCCTGAGGGGGTTAGGGGAGACCCAGTACTTC
J: TRBJ2-7; size: many; V: TRBV3-1; D: .; CDR3: CASSSRIGYEQYF; DNA: TGTGCCAGCAGCTCCAGGATTGGTTACGAGCAGTACTTC
J: TRBJ1-2; size: few; V: TRBV10-2; D: .; CDR3: CASNDKAYGYTF; DNA: TGCGCCAGCAACGACAAAGCCTATGGCTACACCTTC